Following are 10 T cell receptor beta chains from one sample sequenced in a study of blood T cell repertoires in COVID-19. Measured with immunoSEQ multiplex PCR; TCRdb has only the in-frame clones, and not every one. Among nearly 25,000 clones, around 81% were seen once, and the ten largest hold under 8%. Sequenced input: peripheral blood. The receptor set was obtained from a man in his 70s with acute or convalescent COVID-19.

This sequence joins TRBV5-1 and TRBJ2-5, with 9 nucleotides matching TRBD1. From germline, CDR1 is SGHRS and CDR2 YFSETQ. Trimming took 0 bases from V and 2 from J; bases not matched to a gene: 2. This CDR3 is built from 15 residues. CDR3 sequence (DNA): TGCGCCAGCAGCTTGGCGGACAGGGGACAAGAGACCCAGTACTTC. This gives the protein CASSLADRGQETQYF.

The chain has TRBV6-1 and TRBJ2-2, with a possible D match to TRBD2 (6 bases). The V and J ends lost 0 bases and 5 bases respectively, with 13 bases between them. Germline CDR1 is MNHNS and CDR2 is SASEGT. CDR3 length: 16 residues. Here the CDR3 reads CASSEARGLRTGELFF. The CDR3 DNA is TGTGCCAGCAGTGAAGCTCGGGGACTCCGGACCGGGGAGCTGTTTTTT.

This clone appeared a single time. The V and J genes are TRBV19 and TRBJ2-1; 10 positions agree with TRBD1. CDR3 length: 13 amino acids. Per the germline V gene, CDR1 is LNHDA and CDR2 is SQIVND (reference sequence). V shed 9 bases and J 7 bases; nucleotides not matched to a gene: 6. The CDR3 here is CASRQGAGNEQFF. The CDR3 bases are TGTGCCAGCCGACAGGGGGCGGGAAATGAGCAGTTCTTC.

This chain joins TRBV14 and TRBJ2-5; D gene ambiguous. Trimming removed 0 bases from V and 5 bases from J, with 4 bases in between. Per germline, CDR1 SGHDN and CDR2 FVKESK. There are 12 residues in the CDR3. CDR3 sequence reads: CASSQDSETQYF. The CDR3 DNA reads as TGTGCCAGCAGCCAAGACTCGGAGACCCAGTACTTC.

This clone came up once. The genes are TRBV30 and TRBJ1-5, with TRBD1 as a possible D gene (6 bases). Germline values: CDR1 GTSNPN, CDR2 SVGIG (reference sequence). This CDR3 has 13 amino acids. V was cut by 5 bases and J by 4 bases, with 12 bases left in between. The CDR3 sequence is CAWGYQGNQPQHF. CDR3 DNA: TGTGCCTGGGGATACCAGGGGAATCAGCCCCAGCATTTT.

DNA of the CDR3: TGTGCCAGTACTACGGACAGTGAAAAACTGTTTTTT. Translating gives CASTTDSEKLFF. The V call is TRBV19, the J call TRBJ1-4; possible D gene TRBD1, 6 bases. Trimming pared 7 bases from V and 7 bases from J, leaving 10 bases between. Germline assignment: CDR1 LNHDA and CDR2 SQIVND (reference sequence). There are 12 residues in the CDR3.

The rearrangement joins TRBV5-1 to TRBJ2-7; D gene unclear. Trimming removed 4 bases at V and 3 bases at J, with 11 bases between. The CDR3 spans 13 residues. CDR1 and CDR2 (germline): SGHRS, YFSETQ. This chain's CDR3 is CASSPGGYYEQYF. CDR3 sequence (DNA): TGCGCCAGCAGCCCTGGCGGATACTACGAGCAGTACTTC.

Here the CDR3 reads CGCGTGINTGELFF. The CDR3 DNA follows: TGTGGATGCGGGACCGGGATCAACACCGGGGAGCTGTTTTTT. The V call is TRBV6-5, the J call TRBJ2-2; the D gene is possibly TRBD2 (6 bases). The CDR3 length is 14 residues. Germline lookup yields CDR1 MNHEY and CDR2 SVGAGI.

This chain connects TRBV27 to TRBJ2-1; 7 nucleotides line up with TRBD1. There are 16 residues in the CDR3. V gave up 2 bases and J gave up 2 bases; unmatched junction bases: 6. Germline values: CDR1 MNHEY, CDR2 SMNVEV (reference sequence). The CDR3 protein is CASSLVQGMTYNEQFF. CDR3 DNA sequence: TGTGCCAGCAGTTTAGTACAGGGGATGACCTACAATGAGCAGTTCTTC.

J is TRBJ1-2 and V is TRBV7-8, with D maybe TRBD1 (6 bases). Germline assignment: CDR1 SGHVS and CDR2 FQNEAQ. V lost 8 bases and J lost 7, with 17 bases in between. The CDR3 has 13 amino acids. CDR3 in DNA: TGTGCCAGCCTAGGTCCCAGGGGCCTTGGCTACACCTTC. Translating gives CASLGPRGLGYTF.